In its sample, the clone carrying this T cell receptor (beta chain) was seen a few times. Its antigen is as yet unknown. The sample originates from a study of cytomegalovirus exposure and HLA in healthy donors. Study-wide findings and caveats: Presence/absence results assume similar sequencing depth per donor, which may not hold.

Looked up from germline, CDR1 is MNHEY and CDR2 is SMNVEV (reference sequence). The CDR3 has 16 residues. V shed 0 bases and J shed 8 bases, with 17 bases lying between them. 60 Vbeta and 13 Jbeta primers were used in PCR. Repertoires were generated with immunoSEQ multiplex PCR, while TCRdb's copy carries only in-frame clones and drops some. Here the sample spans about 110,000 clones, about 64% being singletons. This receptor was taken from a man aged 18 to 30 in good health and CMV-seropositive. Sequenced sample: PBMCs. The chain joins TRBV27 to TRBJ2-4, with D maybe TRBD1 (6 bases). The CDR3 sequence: CASSLSERQGLDIQYF. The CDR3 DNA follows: TGTGCCAGCAGTTTATCGGAGCGGCAGGGGTTGGACATTCAGTACTTC.